This is a list of T cell receptor beta chains from one sample in a study of blood T cells in healthy people across ages. TCRdb independently ran MiXCR on the 5' RACE reads; one entry per CDR3 protein. The table includes some 1.5 million distinct CDR3 sequences, about 28% detected once. The specimen sequenced was blood. The receptors originated from a woman aged 30 to 39 in good health. Both conserved end residues are part of each CDR3. The order of the fields is J gene, V gene, D gene, CDR3 length, clone size, CDR3 DNA, CDR3 protein. D genes are given only for firm matches. Part of the rows lack a size; the others show once, few, many or a class for expanded clones.

TRBJ1-1,TRBV5-1,TRBD1,14,NA,TGCGCCAGCAGCTTGTGGCAGGGGGAGACTGAAGCTTTCTTT,CASSLWQGETEAFF
TRBJ2-7,TRBV5-5,NA,12,NA,TGTGCCAGCAGATTCGGCCAGGAGACCCAGCACTTC,CASRFGQETQHF
TRBJ2-2,TRBV5-1,NA,15,NA,TGCGCCAGCAGCTTGGTCAACAGCGCGACCGGGGAGCTGTTTTTT,CASSLVNSATGELFF
TRBJ2-1,TRBV11-2,NA,15,NA,TGTGCCAGCAGCTTGACTAGGACAGGCCGCGATGAGCAGTTCTTC,CASSLTRTGRDEQFF
TRBJ2-5,TRBV20-1,TRBD1,15,NA,TGCAGTGCTAGAGCAGGGTCGTCAGGGGGCAATGAGCAGTACTTC,CSARAGSSGGNEQYF
TRBJ2-7,TRBV7-2,NA,13,many,TGTGCCAGCAGCTTACCCTCCGACGACGAGCAGTACTTC,CASSLPSDDEQYF
TRBJ2-1,TRBV11-2,NA,15,few,TGTGCCAGCAGCCCCCGACCCGACAGTTCCAATGAGCAGTTCTTC,CASSPRPDSSNEQFF
TRBJ2-5,TRBV3-1,TRBD1,14,many,TGTGCCAGCAGCCCTACAGGGGTTTCAGAGACCCAGTACTTC,CASSPTGVSETQYF
TRBJ2-2,TRBV28,TRBD1,13,NA,TGTGCCAGTTCAGACAGGGTCACCGGGGAGCTGTTTTTT,CASSDRVTGELFF
TRBJ2-3,TRBV6-5,NA,13,NA,TGTGCCAGCAGTTTGCTTCTGGGGAATACGCAGTATTTT,CASSLLLGNTQYF
TRBJ1-5,TRBV3-1,NA,16,few,TGTGCCAGCAGCCAATTCGCCGGGCGGAGCAATCAGCCCCAGCATTTT,CASSQFAGRSNQPQHF
TRBJ2-1,TRBV30,NA,13,NA,TGTGCCTGGAGTGTAAGGACCTACAATGAGCAGTTCTTC,CAWSVRTYNEQFF
TRBJ2-5,TRBV20-1,TRBD2,18,few,TGCAGTGCTCTGACCCTTTTAGCGGGAGGGCCGAACCAAGAGACCCAGTACTTC,CSALTLLAGGPNQETQYF
TRBJ2-5,TRBV3-1,NA,14,few,TGTGCCAGCAGCCAAAAGGGAGGCCCAGAGACCCGGTACTTC,CASSQKGGPETRYF
TRBJ1-2,TRBV3-1,NA,15,NA,TGTGCCAGCAGCCAAGATAATGGGATAAACTATGGCTACACCTTC,CASSQDNGINYGYTF
TRBJ2-1,TRBV20-1,NA,15,many,TGCAGTGCTAGAGATTTGAGGGGGAGGGCAGATGAGCAGTTCTTC,CSARDLRGRADEQFF
TRBJ2-5,TRBV20-1,NA,10,many,TGCAGTGCTACCTTGGAGACCCAGTACTTC,CSATLETQYF
TRBJ1-5,TRBV20-1,NA,14,NA,TGCAGTGCTAGAGATCCGAGCCGCAATCAGCCCCAGCATTTT,CSARDPSRNQPQHF
TRBJ2-3,TRBV2,TRBD2,16,few,TGTGCCAGCAGTGATTCGGGCGGGAGGACCACAGATACGCAGTATTTT,CASSDSGGRTTDTQYF
TRBJ2-7,TRBV19,TRBD1,14,NA,TGTGCCAGTAGTGAGCAACAGGGGGGCGAGGCCCAGTACTTC,CASSEQQGGEAQYF
TRBJ2-1,TRBV20-1,TRBD1,16,few,TGCAGTGCTAGAACTCCCCCGGGACAGGGGCACAATGAGCAGTTCTTC,CSARTPPGQGHNEQFF
TRBJ2-5,TRBV5-1,TRBD2,15,few,TGCGCCAGCAGCTTGGGAGCGGGGACCCCAGAGACCCAGTACTTC,CASSLGAGTPETQYF
TRBJ1-2,TRBV6-2/TRBV6-3,TRBD1,13,many,TGTGCCAGCAGTGCACAGGGGGCTGGTGGCTACACCTTC,CASSAQGAGGYTF
TRBJ2-3,TRBV6-5,NA,15,NA,TGTGCCACCAAACCAGGGGGAGGTAGCACAGATACGCAGTATTTT,CATKPGGGSTDTQYF
TRBJ2-4,TRBV12-3/TRBV12-4,NA,14,many,TGTGCCAGTAAAGACAGTCTAGCCAAAAACATTCAGTACTTC,CASKDSLAKNIQYF
TRBJ1-1,TRBV12-3/TRBV12-4,NA,13,NA,TGTGCCAGCAGTTTACTAGGGATAACTGAAGCTTTCTTT,CASSLLGITEAFF
TRBJ1-2,TRBV6-5,TRBD1,14,NA,TGTGCCAGCAGGCCACCGGACAGGGTCCATGGCTACACCTTC,CASRPPDRVHGYTF
TRBJ1-3,TRBV6-1,NA,14,NA,TGTGCCAGCACATCTCTGACCGGAGACAGCCCCGGATATTTT,CASTSLTGDSPGYF
TRBJ2-1,TRBV6-2/TRBV6-3,NA,13,NA,TGTGCCAGCGCGTTGACAGAAACCTACGAGCAGTTCTTC,CASALTETYEQFF
TRBJ2-3,TRBV10-3,NA,12,NA,TGTGCCACCGAAGACAACACGGATACGCAGTATTTT,CATEDNTDTQYF
TRBJ2-7,TRBV13,NA,13,few,TGTGCCAGCAGCCGACTAGACTCCTACGAGCAGTACTTC,CASSRLDSYEQYF
TRBJ1-2,TRBV10-3,NA,12,many,TGTGCCATCAAAAGACAGGATGATGGCTACACCTTC,CAIKRQDDGYTF
TRBJ1-2,TRBV6-6,NA,14,NA,TGTGCCAGCAGGCCGACGGGGAGTGACAATGGCTACACCTTC,CASRPTGSDNGYTF
TRBJ2-7,TRBV6-1,NA,13,few,TGTGCCAGCAGTGACTGGACAGTTTACGAGCAGTACTTC,CASSDWTVYEQYF
TRBJ2-7,TRBV5-1,TRBD2,14,many,TGCGCCAGCAGCTCGGCGGGGGGGTCGGGGGAGCAGTACTTC,CASSSAGGSGEQYF
TRBJ2-1,TRBV6-1,NA,18,many,TGTGCCAGCAGCCGCCGTCCCTCACAGGGCGTGGGGAACAATGAGCAGTTCTTC,CASSRRPSQGVGNNEQFF
TRBJ2-3,TRBV27,TRBD2,16,few,TGTGCCAGCAGCCCCCCTGTAGCGGGAACTAGCGATACGCAGTATTTT,CASSPPVAGTSDTQYF
TRBJ1-1,TRBV19,NA,13,NA,TGTGCCATTGGCGGGGCGGGGAACACTGAAGCTTTCTTT,CAIGGAGNTEAFF
TRBJ2-3,TRBV6-2/TRBV6-3,NA,14,NA,TGTGCCAGCAGTCTTCCCCTCCCCACAGATACGCAGTATTTT,CASSLPLPTDTQYF
TRBJ2-1,TRBV11-3,NA,15,NA,TGTGCCAGCAGCTTAGGAATACAGGTCTACAATGAGCAGTTCTTC,CASSLGIQVYNEQFF
TRBJ1-2,TRBV29-1,NA,12,many,TGCAGCGTTGAGCAGTGGGCCGGTGGCTACACCTTC,CSVEQWAGGYTF
TRBJ1-1,TRBV10-3,NA,17,few,TGTGCCATCAGTGACTTTGTTTCACGGGCTGCCAGTGCTGAAGCTTTCTTT,CAISDFVSRAASAEAFF
TRBJ2-7,TRBV11-2,NA,14,NA,TGTGCCAGCAGGTCGACAGGTTCAACCTACGAGCAGTACTTC,CASRSTGSTYEQYF
TRBJ2-5,TRBV18,NA,14,few,TGTGCCAGCTCGACCAGGTCGGGTTCAGAGACCCAGTACTTC,CASSTRSGSETQYF
TRBJ2-1,TRBV6-1,NA,13,NA,TGTGCCAGCAGTGTACCCACGGGCAATGAGCAGTTCTTC,CASSVPTGNEQFF
TRBJ2-1,TRBV12-5,NA,16,few,TGTGCTAGTGGTTTGGAGGGGCGTGCGGGGTTCAATGAGCAGTTCTTC,CASGLEGRAGFNEQFF
TRBJ2-5,TRBV4-1,TRBD1,14,few,TGCGCCAGCAACCAACACAGGGACAGGGAGACCCAGTACTTC,CASNQHRDRETQYF
TRBJ1-1,TRBV6-5,NA,11,NA,TGTGCCAGCAGTTACGAGGCTGAAGCTTTCTTT,CASSYEAEAFF
TRBJ1-3,TRBV20-1,NA,11,few,TGCAGTATAGGCTCTGGAAACACCATATATTTT,CSIGSGNTIYF
TRBJ2-5,TRBV2,NA,13,NA,TGTGCCAGCAGTGAATGGGGACGCGAGACCCAGTACTTC,CASSEWGRETQYF
TRBJ2-3,TRBV15,NA,17,NA,TGTGCCACCAGCAGAGATAGGACAACCAGGTTCACAGATACGCAGTATTTT,CATSRDRTTRFTDTQYF
TRBJ2-7,TRBV27,TRBD2,14,many,TGTGCCAGCAGTTCCCTGACTAGCAAAGGCGAGCAGTACTTC,CASSSLTSKGEQYF
TRBJ2-3,TRBV7-3,NA,14,NA,TGTGCCAGCAGCTTAACGGGGGGGCATAATACGCAGTATTTT,CASSLTGGHNTQYF